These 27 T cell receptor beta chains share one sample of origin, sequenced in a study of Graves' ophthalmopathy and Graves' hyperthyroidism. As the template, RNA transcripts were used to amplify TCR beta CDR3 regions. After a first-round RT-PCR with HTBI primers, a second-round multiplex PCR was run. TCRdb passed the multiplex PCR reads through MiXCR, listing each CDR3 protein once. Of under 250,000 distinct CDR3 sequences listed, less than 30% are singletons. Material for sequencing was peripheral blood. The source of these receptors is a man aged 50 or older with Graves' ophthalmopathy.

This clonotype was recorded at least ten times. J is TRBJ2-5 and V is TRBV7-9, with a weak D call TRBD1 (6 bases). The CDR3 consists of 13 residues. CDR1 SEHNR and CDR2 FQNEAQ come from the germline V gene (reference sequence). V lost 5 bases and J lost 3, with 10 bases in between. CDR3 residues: CASSETGKETQYF. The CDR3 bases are TGTGCCAGCAGCGAAACAGGGAAAGAGACCCAGTACTTC. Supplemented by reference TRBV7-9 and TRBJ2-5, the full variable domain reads DTGVSQNPRHKITKRGQNVTFRCDPISEHNRLYWYRQTLGQGPEFLTYFQNEAQLEKSRLLSDRFSAERPKGSFSTLEIQRTEQGDSAMYLCASSETGKETQYFGPGTRLLVL.

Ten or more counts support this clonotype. CDR3 in amino acids: CASSPRDWSETQYF. The CDR3 DNA follows: TGTGCCAGCAGTCCACGGGACTGGAGTGAGACCCAGTACTTC. The chain employs TRBV12-3 or TRBV12-4 and TRBJ2-5; a possible D gene is TRBD2 (6 bases). CDR3 length: 14 amino acids. Trimming cost V 5 bases and J 5 bases, with 15 bases left between them.

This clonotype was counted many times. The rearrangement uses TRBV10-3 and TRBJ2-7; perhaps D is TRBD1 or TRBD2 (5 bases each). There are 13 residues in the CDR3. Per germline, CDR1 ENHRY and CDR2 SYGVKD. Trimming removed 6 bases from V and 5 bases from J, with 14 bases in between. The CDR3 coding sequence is TGTGCCATCAGCCCAGGGAGCGGCAACGAGCAGTACTTC. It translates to CAISPGSGNEQYF.

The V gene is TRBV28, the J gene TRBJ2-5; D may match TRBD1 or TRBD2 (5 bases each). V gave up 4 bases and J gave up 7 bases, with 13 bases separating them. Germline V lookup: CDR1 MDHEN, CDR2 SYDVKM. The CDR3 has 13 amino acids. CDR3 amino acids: CASSSGTRGTQYF. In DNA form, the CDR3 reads TGTGCCAGCAGTTCCGGGACGAGAGGGACCCAGTACTTC. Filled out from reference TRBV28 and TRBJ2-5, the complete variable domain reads DVKVTQSSRYLVKRTGEKVFLECVQDMDHENMFWYRQDPGLGLRLIYFSYDVKMKEKGDIPEGYSVSREKKERFSLILESASTNQTSMYLCASSSGTRGTQYFGPGTRLLVL.

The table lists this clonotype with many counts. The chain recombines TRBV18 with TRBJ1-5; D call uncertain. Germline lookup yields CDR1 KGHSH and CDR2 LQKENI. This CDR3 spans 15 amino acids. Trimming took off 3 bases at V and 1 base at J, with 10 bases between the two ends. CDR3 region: CASSPGLASNQPQHF. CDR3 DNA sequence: TGTGCCAGCTCACCCGGGCTGGCGAGCAATCAGCCCCAGCATTTT. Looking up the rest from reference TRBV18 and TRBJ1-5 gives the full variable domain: NAGVMQNPRHLVRRRGQEARLRCSPMKGHSHVYWYRQLPEEGLKFMVYLQKENIIDESGMPKERFSAEFPKEGPSILRIQQVVRGDSAAYFCASSPGLASNQPQHFGDGTRLSIL.

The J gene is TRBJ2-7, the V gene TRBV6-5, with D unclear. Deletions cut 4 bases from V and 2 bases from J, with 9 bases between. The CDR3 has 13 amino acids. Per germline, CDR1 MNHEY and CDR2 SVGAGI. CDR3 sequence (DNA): TGTGCCAGCAGTTTAGTCTCCCCCTACGAGCAGTACTTC. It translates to CASSLVSPYEQYF.

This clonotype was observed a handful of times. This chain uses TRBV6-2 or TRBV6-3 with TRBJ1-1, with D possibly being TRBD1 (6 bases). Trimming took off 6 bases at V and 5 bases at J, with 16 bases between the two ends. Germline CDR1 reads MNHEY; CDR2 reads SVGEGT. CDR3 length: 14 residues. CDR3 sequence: CASSKGTRGTEAFF. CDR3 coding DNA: TGTGCCAGCAGCAAAGGGACAAGAGGGACTGAAGCTTTCTTT.

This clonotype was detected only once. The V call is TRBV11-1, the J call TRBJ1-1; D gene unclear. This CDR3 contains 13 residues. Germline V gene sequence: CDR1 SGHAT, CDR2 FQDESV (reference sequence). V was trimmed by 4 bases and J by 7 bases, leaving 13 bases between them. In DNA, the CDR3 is TGTGCCAGCAGCTCACGAGACTGGAATGAAGCTTTCTTT. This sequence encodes CASSSRDWNEAFF.

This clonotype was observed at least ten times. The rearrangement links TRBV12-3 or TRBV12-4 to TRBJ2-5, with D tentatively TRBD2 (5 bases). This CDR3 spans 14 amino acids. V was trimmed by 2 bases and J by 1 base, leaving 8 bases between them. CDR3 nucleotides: TGTGCCAGCAGTTTAACAAGCGGCCAAGAGACCCAGTACTTC. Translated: CASSLTSGQETQYF.

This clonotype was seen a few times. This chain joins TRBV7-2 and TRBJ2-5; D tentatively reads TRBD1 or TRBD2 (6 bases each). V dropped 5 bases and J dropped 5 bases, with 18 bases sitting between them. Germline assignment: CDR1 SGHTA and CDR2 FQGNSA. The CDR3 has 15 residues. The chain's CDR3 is CASSRRGIVAETQYF. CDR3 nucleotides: TGTGCCAGCAGCCGGAGGGGGATAGTAGCTGAGACCCAGTACTTC. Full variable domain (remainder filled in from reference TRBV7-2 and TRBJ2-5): GAGVSQSPSNKVTEKGKDVELRCDPISGHTALYWYRQSLGQGLEFLIYFQGNSAPDKSGLPSDRFSAERTGGSVSTLTIQRTQQEDSAVYLCASSRRGIVAETQYFGPGTRLLVL.

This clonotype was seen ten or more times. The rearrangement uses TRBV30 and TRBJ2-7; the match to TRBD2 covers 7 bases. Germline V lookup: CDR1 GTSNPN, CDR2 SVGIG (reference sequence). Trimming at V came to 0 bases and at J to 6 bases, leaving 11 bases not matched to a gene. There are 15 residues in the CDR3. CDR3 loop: CAWSVQTSSAREQYF. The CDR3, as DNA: TGTGCCTGGAGTGTACAGACTAGCTCGGCTCGCGAGCAGTACTTC.

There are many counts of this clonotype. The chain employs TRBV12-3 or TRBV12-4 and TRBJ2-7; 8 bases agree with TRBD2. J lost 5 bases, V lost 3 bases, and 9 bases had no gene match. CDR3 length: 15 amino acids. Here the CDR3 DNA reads TGTGCCAGCAGTTTGAAGGGGACTAGGGAGGACGAGCAGTACTTC. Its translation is CASSLKGTREDEQYF.

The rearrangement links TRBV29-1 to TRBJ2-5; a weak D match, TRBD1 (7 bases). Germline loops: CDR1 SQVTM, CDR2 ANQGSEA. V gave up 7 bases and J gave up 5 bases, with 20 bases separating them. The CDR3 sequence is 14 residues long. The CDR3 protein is CSGATRGAWETQYF. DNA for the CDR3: TGCAGCGGAGCGACCAGGGGGGCCTGGGAGACCCAGTACTTC.

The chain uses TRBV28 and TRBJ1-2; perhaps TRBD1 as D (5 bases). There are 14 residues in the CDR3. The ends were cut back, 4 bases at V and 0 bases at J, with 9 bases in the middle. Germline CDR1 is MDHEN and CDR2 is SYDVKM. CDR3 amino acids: CASSWAGPNYGYTF. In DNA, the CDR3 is TGTGCCAGCAGTTGGGCGGGACCTAACTATGGCTACACCTTC.

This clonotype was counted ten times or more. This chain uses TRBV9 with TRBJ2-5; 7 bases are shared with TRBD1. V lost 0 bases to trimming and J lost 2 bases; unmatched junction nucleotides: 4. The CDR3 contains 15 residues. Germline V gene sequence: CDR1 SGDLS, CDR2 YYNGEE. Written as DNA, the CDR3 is TGTGCCAGCAGCGTAGGGCAGGGGGATCAAGAGACCCAGTACTTC. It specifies CASSVGQGDQETQYF.

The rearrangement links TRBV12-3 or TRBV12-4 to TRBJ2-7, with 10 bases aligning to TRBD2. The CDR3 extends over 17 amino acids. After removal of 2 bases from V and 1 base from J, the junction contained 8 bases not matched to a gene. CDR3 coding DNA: TGTGCCAGCAGTTTACGGACTAGCGGACACTCATCCTACGAGCAGTACTTC. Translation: CASSLRTSGHSSYEQYF.

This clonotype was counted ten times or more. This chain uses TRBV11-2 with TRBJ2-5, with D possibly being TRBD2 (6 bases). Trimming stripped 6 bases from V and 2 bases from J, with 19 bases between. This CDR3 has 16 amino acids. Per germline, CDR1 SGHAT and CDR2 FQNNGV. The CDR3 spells CASSRLGAGRQETQYF. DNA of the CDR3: TGTGCCAGCAGTCGTCTCGGGGCGGGACGGCAAGAGACCCAGTACTTC.

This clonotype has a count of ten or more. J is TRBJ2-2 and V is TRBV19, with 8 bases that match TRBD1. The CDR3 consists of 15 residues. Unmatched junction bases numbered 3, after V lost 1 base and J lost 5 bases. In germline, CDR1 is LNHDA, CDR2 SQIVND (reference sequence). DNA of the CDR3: TGTGCCAGTAGTATAGGCAGGGGGCGAACCGGGGAGCTGTTTTTT. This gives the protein CASSIGRGRTGELFF.

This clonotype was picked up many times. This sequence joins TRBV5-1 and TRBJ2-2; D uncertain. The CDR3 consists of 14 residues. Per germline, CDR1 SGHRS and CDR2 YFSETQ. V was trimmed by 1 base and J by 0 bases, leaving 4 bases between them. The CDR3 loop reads CASSLWSNTGELFF. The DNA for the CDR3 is TGCGCCAGCAGCTTGTGGTCGAACACCGGGGAGCTGTTTTTT. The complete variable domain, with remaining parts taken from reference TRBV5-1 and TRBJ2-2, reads KAGVTQTPRYLIKTRGQQVTLSCSPISGHRSVSWYQQTPGQGLQFLFEYFSETQRNKGNFPGRFSGRQFSNSRSEMNVSTLELGDSALYLCASSLWSNTGELFFGEGSRLTVL.

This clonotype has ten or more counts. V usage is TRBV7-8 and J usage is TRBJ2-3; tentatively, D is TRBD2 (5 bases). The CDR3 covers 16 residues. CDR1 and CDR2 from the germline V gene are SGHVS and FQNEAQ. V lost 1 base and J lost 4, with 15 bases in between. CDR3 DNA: TGTGCCAGCAGCTTAGTCTCGGGTCGGGGATCAGATACGCAGTATTTT. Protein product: CASSLVSGRGSDTQYF.

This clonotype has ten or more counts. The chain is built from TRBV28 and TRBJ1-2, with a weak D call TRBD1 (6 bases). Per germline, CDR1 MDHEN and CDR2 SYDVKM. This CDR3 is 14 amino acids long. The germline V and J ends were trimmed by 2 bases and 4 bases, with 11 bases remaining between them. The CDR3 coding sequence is TGTGCCAGCAGTTTAGGTGGGGGCGGCTATGGCTACACCTTC. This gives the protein CASSLGGGGYGYTF.

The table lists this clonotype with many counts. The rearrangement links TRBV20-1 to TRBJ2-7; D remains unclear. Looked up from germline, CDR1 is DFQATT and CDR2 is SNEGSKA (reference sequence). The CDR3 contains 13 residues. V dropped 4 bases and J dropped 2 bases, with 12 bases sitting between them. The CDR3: CSAIRTYPYEQYF. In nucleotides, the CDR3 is TGCAGTGCTATTAGGACCTATCCCTACGAGCAGTACTTC.

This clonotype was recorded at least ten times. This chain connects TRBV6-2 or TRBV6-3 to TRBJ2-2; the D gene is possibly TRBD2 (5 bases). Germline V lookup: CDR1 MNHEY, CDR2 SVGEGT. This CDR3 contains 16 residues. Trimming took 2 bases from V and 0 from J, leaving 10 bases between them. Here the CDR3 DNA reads TGTGCCAGCAGTTACCTAGACTACCCGAACACCGGGGAGCTGTTTTTT. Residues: CASSYLDYPNTGELFF.

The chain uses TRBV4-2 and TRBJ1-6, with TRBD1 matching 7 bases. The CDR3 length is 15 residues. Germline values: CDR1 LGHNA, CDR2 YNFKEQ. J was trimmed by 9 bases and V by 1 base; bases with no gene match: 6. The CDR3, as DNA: TGTGCCAGCAGCCAAGGAGGGGGCCTGAGTTCACCCCTCCACTTT. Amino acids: CASSQGGGLSSPLHF.

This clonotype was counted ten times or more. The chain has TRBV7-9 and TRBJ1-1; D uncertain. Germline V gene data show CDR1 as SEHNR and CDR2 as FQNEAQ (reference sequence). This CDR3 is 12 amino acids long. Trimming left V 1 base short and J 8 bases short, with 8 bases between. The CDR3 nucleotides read TGTGCCAGCAGCTTAGAGGTGGGGGAAGCTTTCTTT. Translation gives CASSLEVGEAFF.

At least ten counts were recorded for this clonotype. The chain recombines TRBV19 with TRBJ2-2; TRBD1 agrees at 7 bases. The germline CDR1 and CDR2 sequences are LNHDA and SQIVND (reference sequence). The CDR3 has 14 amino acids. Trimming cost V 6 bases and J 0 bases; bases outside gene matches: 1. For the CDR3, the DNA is TGTGCCAGTAGCGGGACAGCGAACACCGGGGAGCTGTTTTTT. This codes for CASSGTANTGELFF.

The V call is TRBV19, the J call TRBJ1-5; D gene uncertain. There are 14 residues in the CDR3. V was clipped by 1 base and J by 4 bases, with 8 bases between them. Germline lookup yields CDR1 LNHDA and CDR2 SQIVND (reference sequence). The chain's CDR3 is CASSIATGNQPQHF. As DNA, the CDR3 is TGTGCCAGTAGTATAGCGACGGGGAATCAGCCCCAGCATTTT.